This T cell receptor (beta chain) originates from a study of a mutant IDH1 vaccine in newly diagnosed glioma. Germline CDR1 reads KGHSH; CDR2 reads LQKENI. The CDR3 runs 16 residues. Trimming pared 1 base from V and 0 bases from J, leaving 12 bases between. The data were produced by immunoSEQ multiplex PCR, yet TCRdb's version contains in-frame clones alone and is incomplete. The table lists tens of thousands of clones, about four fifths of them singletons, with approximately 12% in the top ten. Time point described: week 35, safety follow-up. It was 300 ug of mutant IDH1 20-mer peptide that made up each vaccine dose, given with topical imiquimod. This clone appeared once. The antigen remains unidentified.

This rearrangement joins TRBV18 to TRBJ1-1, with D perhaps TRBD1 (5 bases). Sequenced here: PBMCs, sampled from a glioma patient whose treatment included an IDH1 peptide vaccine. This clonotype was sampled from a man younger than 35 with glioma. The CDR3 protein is CASSPLVREVNTEAFF. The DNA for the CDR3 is TGTGCCAGCTCACCACTTGTCAGGGAGGTGAACACTGAAGCTTTCTTT.